The clone carrying this TCR beta chain appeared many times. Time point in this sample: after trial treatment. Treatment given: LDRT plus nivolumab, ipilimumab, low-dose cyclophosphamide and aspirin (RACIN trial). The donors' regimen was nivolumab, ipilimumab, aspirin, low-dose cyclophosphamide and low-dose radiotherapy. This sample was taken from a study of low-dose radiotherapy and immunotherapy resistance in tumors. Study in general: Cohort 2 was treated with 1 Gy per fraction every two weeks, amounting to 13 Gy across 26 weeks. Aspirin was taken orally by patients at 300 mg daily for four cycles from cycle 1 day 1.

Primers used for first-strand cDNA, a TRAV- and TRBV-specific set, covered both alpha and beta chains. It was with a constant-region primer and a V-primer adapter that TCRs were amplified over roughly 18 PCR cycles. A single record per CDR3 protein comes from TCRdb applying MiXCR to the reads. This table holds 95,000 to 100,000 distinct CDR3 sequences, around 21% found once. The V and J ends lost 6 bases and 4 bases, in that order; junction bases with no gene match: 5. Per the germline V gene, CDR1 is DFQATT and CDR2 is SNEGSKA (reference sequence). The CDR3 is made up of 13 amino acids. This sequence joins TRBV20-1 and TRBJ1-5; 8 nucleotides line up with TRBD1. The clonotype was recovered from a male donor with prostate cancer. This specimen was PBMCs, taken after low-dose radiotherapy plus immunotherapy. CDR3 DNA: TGCAGTGCACAGGACAGGGCTAATCAGCCCCAGCATTTT. Translating it yields CSAQDRANQPQHF.